Listed here are 26 T cell receptor beta chains from one sample, sequenced in a study of T cell repertoires in cytomegalovirus infection. Their recognized antigens are unknown. TCRdb ran MiXCR on the reads and lists one entry per CDR3 protein. The sample carries roughly 990,000 distinct CDR3 sequences, 30% to 40% recorded once. This sample comprised cultured CD8+ T cells from PBMCs, obtained from culture after CMV antigen stimulation. These receptors were obtained from a human donor in good health (CMV status not recorded). Some clones in this sample may be carry-over from other donors' samples.

This clonotype was counted a few times. The CDR3 nucleotides read TGTGCCAGCAGCACTTGGTCAAACACCGGGGAGCTGTTTTTT. This gives the protein CASSTWSNTGELFF. V is TRBV7-9 and J is TRBJ2-2; D unresolved. The CDR3 length is 14 residues. With 5 bases removed from V and 2 bases from J, the gap between germline ends came to 9 bases. Germline assignment: CDR1 SEHNR and CDR2 FQNEAQ (reference sequence).

The chain employs TRBV24-1 and TRBJ1-2; TRBD1 is a possible D gene (5 bases). The CDR3 covers 13 residues. V was trimmed by 7 bases and J by 10 bases, leaving 18 bases between them. The germline V gene has CDR1 KGHDR and CDR2 SFDVKD. CDR3 loop: CATSEGFELNYTF. DNA for the CDR3: TGTGCCACCAGCGAGGGGTTTGAGTTAAACTACACCTTC.

J is TRBJ1-6 and V is TRBV6-1; 8 positions match TRBD1. Per the germline V gene, CDR1 is MNHNS and CDR2 is SASEGT. The CDR3 covers 14 residues. Trimming cost V 11 bases and J 9 bases; bases outside gene matches: 12. DNA for the CDR3: TGTGCCGCCTTTGGACAGGGTGGAGCTTCACCCCTCCACTTT. It is translated as CAAFGQGGASPLHF.

V is TRBV27 and J is TRBJ1-5; TRBD1 might be the D (6 bases). The CDR3 runs to 13 residues. The germline V gene encodes CDR1 MNHEY and CDR2 SMNVEV (reference sequence). V was shortened by 7 bases and J by 3 bases, with 10 bases between the two germline ends. CDR3 DNA: TGTGCCAGCACCCAGGGGAACAATCAGCCCCAGCATTTT. Amino acid sequence: CASTQGNNQPQHF.

This chain joins TRBV5-6 and TRBJ1-1, with 8 bases aligning to TRBD1. V gave up 0 bases and J gave up 5 bases; unmatched junction bases: 6. The CDR3 consists of 15 residues. Germline lookup yields CDR1 SGHDT and CDR2 YYEEEE. CDR3 coding DNA: TGTGCCAGCAGCTTGGCACCAGGGGGCTTGACTGAAGCTTTCTTT. Its translation is CASSLAPGGLTEAFF.

The table lists this clonotype with many counts. The chain recombines TRBV7-6 with TRBJ2-5; the match to TRBD1 covers 10 bases. The germline CDR1 and CDR2 sequences are SGHVS and FNYEAQ. This CDR3 has 15 residues. V was clipped by 7 bases and J by 5 bases; unmatched bases: 10. The CDR3 here is CASTLGTGVGETQYF. The CDR3 region has the DNA TGTGCCAGCACCCTAGGGACAGGGGTTGGCGAGACCCAGTACTTC.

The rearrangement joins TRBV27 to TRBJ2-2; no clear D. Germline CDR1 is MNHEY and CDR2 is SMNVEV (reference sequence). The CDR3 sequence is 14 residues long. V was trimmed by 1 base and J by 6 bases, leaving 9 bases between them. The CDR3 here is CASSLWTTSGELFF. CDR3 bases: TGTGCCAGCAGTTTATGGACGACCTCCGGGGAGCTGTTTTTT.

The sample holds a few counts of this clonotype. The chain joins TRBV9 to TRBJ1-1; 7 bases map to TRBD1. V was clipped by 3 bases and J by 5 bases; unmatched bases: 7. The length of the CDR3 is 14 residues. Germline values: CDR1 SGDLS, CDR2 YYNGEE. CDR3 nucleotides: TGTGCCAGCAGCGCCAACAGGGGAGGTACTGAAGCTTTCTTT. Protein: CASSANRGGTEAFF.

The chain uses TRBV11-3 and TRBJ2-1; D is possibly TRBD1 (6 bases). Germline V gene data show CDR1 as SGHNT and CDR2 as YENEEA. The CDR3 covers 14 residues. The V end lost 5 bases, the J end lost 4 bases, and 12 bases lay between the germline ends. The CDR3 coding sequence is TGTGCCAGCAGCCCCCGGGACAAATACAATGAGCAGTTCTTC. It codes for CASSPRDKYNEQFF.

The rearrangement links TRBV2 to TRBJ1-5; 7 nucleotides agree with TRBD1. Trimming removed 8 bases from V and 6 bases from J; junction bases left unmatched: 13. The CDR3 consists of 15 residues. Germline lookup yields CDR1 SNHLY and CDR2 FYNNEI. In DNA form, the CDR3 reads TGTGCCAGCGGAGGACAGGATTCGGCGAGTCAGCCCCAGCATTTT. Protein sequence: CASGGQDSASQPQHF.

The chain combines TRBV12-5 with TRBJ1-5, with D unclear. V gave up 4 bases and J gave up 2 bases, with 12 bases separating them. Germline V CDR1 and CDR2: LGHNT, FRNRAP. The CDR3 sequence is 15 residues long. CDR3 nucleotide sequence: TGTGCTAGTGGTTCTGAACCGAGGGGCAATCAGCCCCAGCATTTT. Translating gives CASGSEPRGNQPQHF.

The chain couples TRBV7-4 to TRBJ2-3, with a possible D match to TRBD1 (6 bases). Germline V gene lookup returns CDR1 SGHVT and CDR2 SQSDAQ. With 4 bases removed from V and 4 bases from J, the gap between germline ends came to 18 bases. The CDR3 spans 16 residues. In nucleotides, the CDR3 is TGTGCCAGCAGCTCCGGCCGTGGGGGCCTGGCAGATACGCAGTATTTT. This encodes CASSSGRGGLADTQYF.

The chain carries TRBV7-9 and TRBJ2-7; D may match TRBD1 or TRBD2 (5 bases each). This CDR3 comprises 14 residues. V lost 4 bases and J 3 bases, leaving 13 bases between the germline ends. The germline gives CDR1 SEHNR, CDR2 FQNEAQ (reference sequence). CDR3 region: CASSSLGPDYEQYV. For the CDR3, the DNA is TGTGCCAGCAGCTCCTTGGGACCGGACTACGAGCAGTACGTC.

The genes are TRBV6-6 and TRBJ1-6; 7 bases fit TRBD1. CDR1 is MNHNY, CDR2 SVGAGI, per germline (reference sequence). The CDR3 loop spans 17 amino acids. Trimming removed 6 bases from V and 8 bases from J; junction bases left unmatched: 16. The CDR3: CASRTGQVLFVDSPLHF. The DNA for the CDR3 is TGTGCCAGCAGAACCGGACAGGTCCTTTTTGTGGATTCACCCCTCCACTTT.

The chain couples TRBV10-3 to TRBJ1-1, with TRBD1 matching over 7 bases. The CDR3 is 14 residues long. V lost 6 bases, J lost 2 bases, and 6 bases stayed unmatched. Germline-derived CDR1 and CDR2 are ENHRY and SYGVKD. The chain's CDR3 is CAIRTGIRNTEAFF. CDR3 in DNA: TGTGCCATCAGGACAGGGATTAGAAACACTGAAGCTTTCTTT.

The chain has TRBV10-3 and TRBJ2-2, with 9 bases matching TRBD1. Unmatched junction bases numbered 4, after V lost 1 base and J lost 1 base. The germline V gene encodes CDR1 ENHRY and CDR2 SYGVKD. There are 17 residues in the CDR3. CDR3 protein: CAISELLTGGNTGELFF. The CDR3 DNA sequence: TGTGCCATCAGTGAGTTGTTGACAGGGGGGAACACCGGGGAGCTGTTTTTT.

The V gene is TRBV6-6, the J gene TRBJ2-1; D ambiguous. The CDR3 runs to 12 residues. Germline values: CDR1 MNHNY, CDR2 SVGAGI (reference sequence). V was clipped by 7 bases and J by 7 bases, with 11 bases between them. The CDR3 is CASIRTVNEQFF. CDR3 nucleotide sequence: TGTGCCAGCATTAGGACCGTAAATGAGCAGTTCTTC.

V usage is TRBV5-6 and J usage is TRBJ1-5, with 8 bases aligning to TRBD1. V shed 1 base, J shed 4 bases, and the junction held 10 bases outside the gene matches. Germline-derived CDR1 and CDR2 are SGHDT and YYEEEE. The CDR3 runs 17 residues. CDR3 coding DNA: TGTGCCAGCAGCTTGAGTCCAGGGGGCAGCAGTAATCAGCCCCAGCATTTT. Its translation: CASSLSPGGSSNQPQHF.

Only a few counts were recorded for this clonotype. The rearrangement links TRBV5-1 to TRBJ1-1; tentatively, D is TRBD1 (5 bases). The ends were cut back, 2 bases at V and 7 bases at J, with 15 bases in the middle. Germline V gives CDR1 SGHRS, CDR2 YFSETQ. The CDR3 totals 14 residues. The CDR3 loop is CASSLTGDLGEAFF. CDR3 nucleotide sequence: TGCGCCAGCAGCTTAACGGGGGACCTCGGTGAAGCTTTCTTT.

The chain combines TRBV28 with TRBJ1-5, with D unclear. V was cut by 2 bases and J by 6 bases, with 17 bases left in between. Germline V gene data show CDR1 as MDHEN and CDR2 as SYDVKM. The CDR3 extends over 16 amino acids. The CDR3 bases are TGTGCCAGCAGTTTAACACAACCATGGACGGGTCAGCCCCAGCATTTT. This sequence encodes CASSLTQPWTGQPQHF.

V gene TRBV2 combines with J gene TRBJ2-2; 10 bases are shared with TRBD2. Trimming at V came to 4 bases and at J to 3 bases, leaving 11 bases not matched to a gene. The length of the CDR3 is 18 residues. Germline lookup yields CDR1 SNHLY and CDR2 FYNNEI. The CDR3 protein is CASSVMASGGQDTGELFF. CDR3 sequence (DNA): TGTGCCAGCAGTGTCATGGCTAGCGGGGGCCAAGACACCGGGGAGCTGTTTTTT.

The chain carries TRBV15 and TRBJ2-5; 10 nucleotides line up with TRBD1. Germline CDR1 is LNHNV and CDR2 is YYDKDF (reference sequence). The CDR3 sequence is 15 residues long. V trimming: 1 base; J trimming: 5 bases; junction bases outside the gene matches: 4. The CDR3 loop is CATSRVTGGLETQYF. The CDR3 nucleotides read TGTGCCACCAGCAGAGTGACAGGGGGCCTCGAGACCCAGTACTTC.

The rearrangement links TRBV20-1 to TRBJ2-3, with D perhaps matching TRBD2 (6 bases). Deletions cut 0 bases from V and 0 bases from J, with 10 bases between. This CDR3 contains 15 residues. Germline V gene data show CDR1 as DFQATT and CDR2 as SNEGSKA (reference sequence). In DNA form, the CDR3 reads TGCAGTGCTAGAGATCGTGGGGGGAGCACAGATACGCAGTATTTT. It encodes CSARDRGGSTDTQYF.

V usage is TRBV6-5 and J usage is TRBJ2-7, with D perhaps matching TRBD1 or TRBD2 (5 bases each). Germline V gene lookup returns CDR1 MNHEY and CDR2 SVGAGI. The V gene lost 6 bases and the J gene lost 0 bases, with 12 bases spanning the gap. The CDR3 covers 14 residues. This chain's CDR3 is CASRPGTDSYEQYF. The DNA of the CDR3 is TGTGCCAGCAGGCCCGGGACCGACTCCTACGAGCAGTACTTC.

Only a few counts were recorded for this clonotype. This rearrangement joins TRBV5-1 to TRBJ2-2, with D unclear. The CDR3 totals 14 residues. Germline CDR1 is SGHRS and CDR2 is YFSETQ. Trimming took 7 bases from V and 5 from J, leaving 15 bases between them. This chain's CDR3 is CASEDVPQTGELFF. CDR3 in DNA: TGCGCCAGCGAGGACGTCCCCCAGACCGGGGAGCTGTTTTTT.

About this clonotype: A much more abundant neighbour one base away suggests this may be a read error. The V and J genes are TRBV7-6 and TRBJ2-1; 9 bases are shared with TRBD2. CDR3 length: 16 amino acids. Looked up from germline, CDR1 is SGHVS and CDR2 is FNYEAQ. The junction had 13 bases not matched to a gene; V was cut back by 8 bases and J by 5 bases. CDR3 DNA sequence: TGTGCCAGCGGCTACTCAGGGGTAGCGGGGGACAATGAGCAGTTCTTC. Translation: CASGYSGVAGDNEQFF.